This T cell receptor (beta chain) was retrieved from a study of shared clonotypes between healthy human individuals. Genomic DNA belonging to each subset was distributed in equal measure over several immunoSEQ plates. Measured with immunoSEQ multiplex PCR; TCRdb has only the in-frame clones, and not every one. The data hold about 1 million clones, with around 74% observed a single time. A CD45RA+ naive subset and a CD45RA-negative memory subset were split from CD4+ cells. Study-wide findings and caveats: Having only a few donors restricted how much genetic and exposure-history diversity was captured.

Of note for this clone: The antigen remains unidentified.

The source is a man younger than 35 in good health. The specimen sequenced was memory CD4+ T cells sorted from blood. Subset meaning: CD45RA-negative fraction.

The CDR3 here is CASSLGGQGANEQFF. The CDR3 coding sequence is TGTGCCAGCAGCTTAGGTGGACAGGGGGCGAATGAGCAGTTCTTC. The rearrangement uses TRBV7-8 and TRBJ2-1; 11 nucleotides align to TRBD1. This CDR3 has 15 amino acids. CDR1 is SGHVS and CDR2 is FQNEAQ in the germline V gene. After removal of 1 base from V and 7 bases from J, the junction contained 3 bases not matched to a gene. Drawing the rest from reference TRBV7-8 and TRBJ2-1, the complete variable domain is GAGVSQSPRYKVAKRGQDVALRCDPISGHVSLFWYQQALGQGPEFLTYFQNEAQLDKSGLPSDRFFAERPEGSVSTLKIQRTQQEDSAVYLCASSLGGQGANEQFFGPGTRLTVL.